This TCR beta chain was found in a study of shared clonotypes between healthy human individuals. Study-wide results and limits: The expectation was that sequencing depth would affect clonotype sharing among donors. Sorted-subset sequencing, rarefaction showed, was incomplete despite large depth.

Germline V lookup: CDR1 MDHEN, CDR2 SYDVKM. This CDR3 is 15 amino acids long. Trimming took 7 bases from V and 1 from J, leaving 16 bases between them. Original data processing: ImmunoSEQ sequences covered only the junction and lacked quality scores; filtering therefore differed. Repertoires were generated with immunoSEQ multiplex PCR, while TCRdb's copy carries only in-frame clones and drops some. V and J calls and clone size come straight from that table; D and trimming were deduced from the DNA. The table shows some 120,000 clones, with around 65% occurring only once. Donors were healthy HIV-negative adults without recent acute infections or vaccinations. This clone was picked up a small number of times. Its target is not known.

V is TRBV28 and J is TRBJ1-1; D is unresolved. Sample: memory CD8+ T cells sorted from blood. Subset: CD45RO+ cells pooled with CCR7-negative TemRA cells. This receptor was identified in a woman aged 25 to 45 in good health. The CDR3 reads CASKLPGTGNTEAFF. The CDR3 DNA reads as TGTGCCAGCAAGTTGCCGGGTACCGGGAACACTGAAGCTTTCTTT. Variable domain in full (rest from reference TRBV28 and TRBJ1-1): DVKVTQSSRYLVKRTGEKVFLECVQDMDHENMFWYRQDPGLGLRLIYFSYDVKMKEKGDIPEGYSVSREKKERFSLILESASTNQTSMYLCASKLPGTGNTEAFFGQGTRLTVV.